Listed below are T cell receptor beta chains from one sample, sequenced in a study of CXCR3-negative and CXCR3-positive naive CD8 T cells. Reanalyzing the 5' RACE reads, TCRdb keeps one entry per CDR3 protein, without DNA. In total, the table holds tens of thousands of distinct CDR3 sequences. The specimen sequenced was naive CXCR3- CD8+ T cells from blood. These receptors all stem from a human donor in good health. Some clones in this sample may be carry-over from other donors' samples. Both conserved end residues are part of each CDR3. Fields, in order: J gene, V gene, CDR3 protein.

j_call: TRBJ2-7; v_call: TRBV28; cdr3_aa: CASTPGGYYEQYF
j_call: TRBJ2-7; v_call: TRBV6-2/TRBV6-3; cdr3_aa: CASSYRDYDEQYF
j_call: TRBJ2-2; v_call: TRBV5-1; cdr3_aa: CATATGGLDTGELFF
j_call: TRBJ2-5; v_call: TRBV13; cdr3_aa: CASSSRRETQYF
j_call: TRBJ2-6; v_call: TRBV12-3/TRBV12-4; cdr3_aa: CASSAHSGANVLTF
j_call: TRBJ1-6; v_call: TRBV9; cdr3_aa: CASSVGSGEGSPLHF
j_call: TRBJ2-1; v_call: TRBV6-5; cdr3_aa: CASSYSGGGGQFF
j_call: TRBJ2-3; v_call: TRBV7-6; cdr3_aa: CASSFALDAGMDTQYF
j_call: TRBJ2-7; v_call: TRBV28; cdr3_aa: CASRRDSGREQYF
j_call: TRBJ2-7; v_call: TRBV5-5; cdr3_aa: CASSFGTTYEQYF
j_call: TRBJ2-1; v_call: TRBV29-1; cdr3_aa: CSVANPGQGLF
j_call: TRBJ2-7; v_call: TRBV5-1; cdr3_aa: CASSLGADAYEQYF
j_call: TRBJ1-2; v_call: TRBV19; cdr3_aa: CASSLTGGFRLGYTF
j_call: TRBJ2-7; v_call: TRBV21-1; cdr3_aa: CASSKIDRDSSFLYEQYF
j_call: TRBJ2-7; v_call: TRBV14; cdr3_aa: CASSQMLGSYEQYF
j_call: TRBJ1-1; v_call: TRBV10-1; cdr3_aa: CASSERGSAEAFF
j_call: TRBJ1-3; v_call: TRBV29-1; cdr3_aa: CSVWEAGNTIYF
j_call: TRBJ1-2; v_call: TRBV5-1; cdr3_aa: CASSSTGADYGYTF
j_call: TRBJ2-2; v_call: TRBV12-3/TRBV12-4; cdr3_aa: CASSFFGLGTGELFF
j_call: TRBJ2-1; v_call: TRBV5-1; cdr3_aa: CASSPGLAGINEQFF
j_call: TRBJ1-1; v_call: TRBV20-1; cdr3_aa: CSARVPDRGNTEAFF
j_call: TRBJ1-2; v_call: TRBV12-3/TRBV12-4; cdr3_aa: CASSPDRGAKKIYGYTF
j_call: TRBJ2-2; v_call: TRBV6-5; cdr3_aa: CASSYFSAPNTGELFF
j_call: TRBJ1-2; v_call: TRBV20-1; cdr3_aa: CSAIGTAPNYGYTF
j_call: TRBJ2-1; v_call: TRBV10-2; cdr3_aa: CASSELLAAYNEQFF
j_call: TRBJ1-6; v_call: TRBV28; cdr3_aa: CASSFADRPYNSPLHF
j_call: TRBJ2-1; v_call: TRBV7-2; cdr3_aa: CASSSRLYAYNEQFF
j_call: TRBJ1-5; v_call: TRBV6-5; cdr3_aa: CASSLQGYQPQHF
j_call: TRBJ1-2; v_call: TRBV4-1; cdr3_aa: CASSQHGQGDYGYTF
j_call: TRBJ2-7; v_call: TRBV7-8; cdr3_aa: CASSLDPGGPEQYF
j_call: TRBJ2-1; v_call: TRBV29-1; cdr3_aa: CSVILGTGLSYNEQFF
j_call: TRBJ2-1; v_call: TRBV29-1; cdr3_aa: CSPRTDYNEQFF
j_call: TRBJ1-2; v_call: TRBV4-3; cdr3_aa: CASSSTGAYYGYTF
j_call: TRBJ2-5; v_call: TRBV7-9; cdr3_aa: CASSSPDREVQETQYF
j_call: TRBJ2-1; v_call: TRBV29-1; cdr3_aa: CSVEALAGGHSSYNEQFF